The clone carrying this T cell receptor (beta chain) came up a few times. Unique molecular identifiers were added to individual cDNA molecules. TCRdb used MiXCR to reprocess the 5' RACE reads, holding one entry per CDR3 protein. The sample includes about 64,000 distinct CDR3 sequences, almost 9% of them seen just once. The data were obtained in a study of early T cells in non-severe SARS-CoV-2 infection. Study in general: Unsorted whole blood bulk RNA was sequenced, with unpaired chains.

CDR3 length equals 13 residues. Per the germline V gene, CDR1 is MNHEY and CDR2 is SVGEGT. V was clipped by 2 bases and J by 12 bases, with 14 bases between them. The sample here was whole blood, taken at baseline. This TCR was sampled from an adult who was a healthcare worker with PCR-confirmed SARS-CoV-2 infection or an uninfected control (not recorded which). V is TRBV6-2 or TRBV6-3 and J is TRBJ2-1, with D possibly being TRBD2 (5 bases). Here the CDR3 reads CASSYPSGRGQFF. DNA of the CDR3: TGTGCCAGCAGTTACCCCAGTGGGAGAGGGCAGTTCTTC.